This T cell receptor beta chain was observed in a study of OX40 agonist ivuxolimab in advanced cancers. Background on the study: With ivuxolimab, an agonistic anti-OX40 (CD134) antibody, patients were treated. In this trial design, patients received ivuxolimab intravenously at 0.01 to 10 mg/kg every 2 weeks.

CDR1 and CDR2 from the germline V gene are SGDLS and YYNGEE. V was clipped by 0 bases and J by 1 base, with 9 bases between them. The CDR3 loop spans 15 amino acids. This table comes from immunoSEQ multiplex PCR, and its TCRdb copy is limited to in-frame clones, with some not included. The sample yields around 65,000 clones, around 90% seen once. The V call is TRBV9, the J call TRBJ2-3; maybe TRBD2 (6 bases). Sequences were derived from CD4+ or CD8+ T cells sorted from blood, sampled in a trial of the OX40 agonist ivuxolimab. The source of this sequence is an adult with an advanced solid tumor such as melanoma, head and neck, liver or kidney cancer. In DNA form, the CDR3 reads TGTGCCAGCAGCGTAGGCGGGACCGGCACAGATACGCAGTATTTT. Its translation: CASSVGGTGTDTQYF.